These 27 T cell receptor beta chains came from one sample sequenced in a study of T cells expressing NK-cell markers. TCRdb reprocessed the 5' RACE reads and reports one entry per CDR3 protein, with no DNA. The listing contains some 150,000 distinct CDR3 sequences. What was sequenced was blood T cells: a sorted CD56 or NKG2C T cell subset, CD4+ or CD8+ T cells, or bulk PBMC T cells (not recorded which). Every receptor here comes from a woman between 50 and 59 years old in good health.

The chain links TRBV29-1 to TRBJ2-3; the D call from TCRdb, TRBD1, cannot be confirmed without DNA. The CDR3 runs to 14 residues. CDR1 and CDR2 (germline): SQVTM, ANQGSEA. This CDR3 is CSVVTGGEDNTQYF.

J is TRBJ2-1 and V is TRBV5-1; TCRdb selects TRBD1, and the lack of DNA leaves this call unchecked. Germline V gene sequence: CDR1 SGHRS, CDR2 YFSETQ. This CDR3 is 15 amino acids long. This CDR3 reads CASSLQTGGDPQQFF.

The CDR3 region is CASSLDGGQVPYNEQFF. V is TRBV7-8 and J is TRBJ2-1; TCRdb selects TRBD1, and the lack of DNA leaves this call unchecked. Per germline, CDR1 SGHVS and CDR2 FQNEAQ. The CDR3 spans 17 residues.

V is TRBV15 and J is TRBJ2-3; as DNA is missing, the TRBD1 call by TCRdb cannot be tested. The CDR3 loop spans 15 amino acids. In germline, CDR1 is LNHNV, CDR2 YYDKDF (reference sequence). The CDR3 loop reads CATSRVERDIDTQYF.

CDR3 amino acids: CATSRDRRTSQGNTQYF. The V gene is TRBV15, the J gene TRBJ2-3; there is no DNA to check the TCRdb D call of TRBD1. Germline CDR1 is LNHNV and CDR2 is YYDKDF (reference sequence). The CDR3 totals 17 residues.

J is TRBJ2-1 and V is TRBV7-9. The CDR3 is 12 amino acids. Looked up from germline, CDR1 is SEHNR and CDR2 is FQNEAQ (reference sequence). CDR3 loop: CASSSGPNEQFF.

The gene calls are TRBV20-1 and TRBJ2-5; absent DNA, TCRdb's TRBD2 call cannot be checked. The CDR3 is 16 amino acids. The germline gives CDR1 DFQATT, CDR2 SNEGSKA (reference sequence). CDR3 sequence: CSARDGSSGIRETQYF.

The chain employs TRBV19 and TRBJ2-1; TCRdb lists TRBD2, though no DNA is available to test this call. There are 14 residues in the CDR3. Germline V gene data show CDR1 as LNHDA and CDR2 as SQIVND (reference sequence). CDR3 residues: CASSFFGGEIEQFF.

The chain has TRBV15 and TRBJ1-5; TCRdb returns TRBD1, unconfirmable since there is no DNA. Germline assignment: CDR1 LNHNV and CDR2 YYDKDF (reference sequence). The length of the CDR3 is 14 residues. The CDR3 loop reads CATSRAVPNQPQHF.

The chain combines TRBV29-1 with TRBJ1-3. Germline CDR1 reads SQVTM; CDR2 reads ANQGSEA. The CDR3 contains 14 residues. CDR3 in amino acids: CSAQEGFSGNTIYF.

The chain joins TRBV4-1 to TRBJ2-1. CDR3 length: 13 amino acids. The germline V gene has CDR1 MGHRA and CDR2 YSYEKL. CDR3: CASSQLGTNEQFF.

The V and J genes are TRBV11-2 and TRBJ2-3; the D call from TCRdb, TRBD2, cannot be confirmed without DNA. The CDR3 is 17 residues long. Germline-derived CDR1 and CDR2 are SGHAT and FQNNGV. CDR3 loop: CASSQSSAGRGADTQYF.

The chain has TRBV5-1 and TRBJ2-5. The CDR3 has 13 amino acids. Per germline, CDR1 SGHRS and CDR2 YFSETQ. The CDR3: CASSWDLLETQYF. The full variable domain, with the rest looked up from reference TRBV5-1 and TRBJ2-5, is KAGVTQTPRYLIKTRGQQVTLSCSPISGHRSVSWYQQTPGQGLQFLFEYFSETQRNKGNFPGRFSGRQFSNSRSEMNVSTLELGDSALYLCASSWDLLETQYFGPGTRLLVL.

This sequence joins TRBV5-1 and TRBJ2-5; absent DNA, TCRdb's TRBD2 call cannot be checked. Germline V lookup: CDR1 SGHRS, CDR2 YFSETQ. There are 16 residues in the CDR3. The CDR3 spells CASSYRGSGMAETQYF.

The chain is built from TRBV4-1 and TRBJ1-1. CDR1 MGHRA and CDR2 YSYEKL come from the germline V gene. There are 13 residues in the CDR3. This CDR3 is CASAKGPNTEAFF.

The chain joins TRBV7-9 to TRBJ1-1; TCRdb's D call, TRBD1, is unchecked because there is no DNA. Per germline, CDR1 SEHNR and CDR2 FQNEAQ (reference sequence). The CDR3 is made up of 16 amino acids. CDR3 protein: CASSLRDGSPNTEAFF.

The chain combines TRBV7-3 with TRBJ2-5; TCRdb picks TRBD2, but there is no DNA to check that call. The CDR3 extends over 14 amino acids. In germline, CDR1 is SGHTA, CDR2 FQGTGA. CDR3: CASSLIADQETQYF. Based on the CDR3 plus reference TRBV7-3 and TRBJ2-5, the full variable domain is GAGVSQTPSNKVTEKGKYVELRCDPISGHTALYWYRQSLGQGPEFLIYFQGTGAADDSGLPNDRFFAVRPEGSVSTLKIQRTERGDSAVYLCASSLIADQETQYFGPGTRLLVL.

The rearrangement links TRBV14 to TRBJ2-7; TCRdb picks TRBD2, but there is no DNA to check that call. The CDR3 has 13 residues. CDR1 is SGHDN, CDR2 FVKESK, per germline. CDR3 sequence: CASSQGLAGEQYF.

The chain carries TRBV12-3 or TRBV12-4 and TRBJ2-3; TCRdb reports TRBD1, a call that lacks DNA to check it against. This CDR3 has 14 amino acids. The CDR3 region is CASSLRTGVDTQYF.

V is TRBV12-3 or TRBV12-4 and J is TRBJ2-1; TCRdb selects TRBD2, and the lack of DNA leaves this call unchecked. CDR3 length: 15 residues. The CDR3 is CASSLETRPLEEQFF.

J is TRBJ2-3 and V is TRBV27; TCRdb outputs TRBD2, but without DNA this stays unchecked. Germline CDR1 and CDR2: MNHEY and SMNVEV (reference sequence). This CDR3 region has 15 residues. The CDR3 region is CASSTLSGSSDTQYF.

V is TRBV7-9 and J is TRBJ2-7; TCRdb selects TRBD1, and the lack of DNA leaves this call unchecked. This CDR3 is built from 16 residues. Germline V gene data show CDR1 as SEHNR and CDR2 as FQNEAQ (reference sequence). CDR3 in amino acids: CASSFGGGDMAYEQYF. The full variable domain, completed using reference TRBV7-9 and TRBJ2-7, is DTGVSQNPRHKITKRGQNVTFRCDPISEHNRLYWYRQTLGQGPEFLTYFQNEAQLEKSRLLSDRFSAERPKGSFSTLEIQRTEQGDSAMYLCASSFGGGDMAYEQYFGPGTRLTVT.

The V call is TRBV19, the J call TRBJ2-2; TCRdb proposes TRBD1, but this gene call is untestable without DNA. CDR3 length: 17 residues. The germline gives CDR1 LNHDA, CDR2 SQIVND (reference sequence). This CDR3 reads CASSIVLITGYTGELFF. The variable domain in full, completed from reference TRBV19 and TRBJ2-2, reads DGGITQSPKYLFRKEGQNVTLSCEQNLNHDAMYWYRQDPGQGLRLIYYSQIVNDFQKGDIAEGYSVSREKKESFPLTVTSAQKNPTAFYLCASSIVLITGYTGELFFGEGSRLTVL.

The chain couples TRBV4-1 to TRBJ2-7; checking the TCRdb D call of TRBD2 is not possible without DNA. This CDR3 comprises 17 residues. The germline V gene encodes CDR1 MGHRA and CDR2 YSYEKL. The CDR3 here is CASSPPGLADSSYEQYF.

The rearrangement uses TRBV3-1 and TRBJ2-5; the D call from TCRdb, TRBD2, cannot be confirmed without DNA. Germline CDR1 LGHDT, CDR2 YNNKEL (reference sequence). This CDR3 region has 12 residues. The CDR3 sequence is CASSKGGETQYF.

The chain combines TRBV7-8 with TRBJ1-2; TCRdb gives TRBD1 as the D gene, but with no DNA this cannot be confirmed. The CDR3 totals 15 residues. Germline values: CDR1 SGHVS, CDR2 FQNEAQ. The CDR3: CASSLFQGSDYGYTF.

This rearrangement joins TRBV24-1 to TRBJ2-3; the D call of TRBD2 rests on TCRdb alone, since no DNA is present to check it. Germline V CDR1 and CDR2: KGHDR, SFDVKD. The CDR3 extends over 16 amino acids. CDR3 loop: CATSDPRDSYTDTQYF.